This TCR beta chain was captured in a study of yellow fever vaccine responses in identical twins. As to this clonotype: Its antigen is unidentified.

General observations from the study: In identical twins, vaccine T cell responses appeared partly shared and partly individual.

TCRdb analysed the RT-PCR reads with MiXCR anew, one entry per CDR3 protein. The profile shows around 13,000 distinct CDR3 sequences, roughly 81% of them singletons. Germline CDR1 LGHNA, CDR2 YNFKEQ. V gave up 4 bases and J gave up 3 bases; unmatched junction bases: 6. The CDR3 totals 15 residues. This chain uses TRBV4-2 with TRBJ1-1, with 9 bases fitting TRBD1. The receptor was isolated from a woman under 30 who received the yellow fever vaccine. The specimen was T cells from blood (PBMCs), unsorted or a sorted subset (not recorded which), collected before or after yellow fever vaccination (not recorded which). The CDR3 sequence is CASSPRDRADTEAFF. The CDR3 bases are TGTGCCAGCAGCCCGCGGGACAGGGCAGACACTGAAGCTTTCTTT.